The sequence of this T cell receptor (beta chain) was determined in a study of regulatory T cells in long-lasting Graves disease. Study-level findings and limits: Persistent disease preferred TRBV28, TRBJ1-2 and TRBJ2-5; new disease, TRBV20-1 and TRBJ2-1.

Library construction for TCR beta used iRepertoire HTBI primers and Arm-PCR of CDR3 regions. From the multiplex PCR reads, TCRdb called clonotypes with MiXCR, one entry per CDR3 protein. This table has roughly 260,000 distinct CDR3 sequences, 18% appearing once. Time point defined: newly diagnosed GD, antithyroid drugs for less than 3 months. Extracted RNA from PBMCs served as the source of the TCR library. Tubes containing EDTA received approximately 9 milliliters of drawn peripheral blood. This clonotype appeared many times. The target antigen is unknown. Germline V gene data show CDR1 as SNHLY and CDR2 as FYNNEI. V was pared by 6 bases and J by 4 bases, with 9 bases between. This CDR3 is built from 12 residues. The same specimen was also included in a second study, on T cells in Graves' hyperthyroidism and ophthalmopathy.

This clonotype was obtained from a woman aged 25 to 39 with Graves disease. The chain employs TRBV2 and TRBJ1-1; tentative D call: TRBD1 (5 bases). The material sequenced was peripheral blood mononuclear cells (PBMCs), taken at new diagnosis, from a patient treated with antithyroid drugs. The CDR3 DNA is TGTGCCAGCAGCAGGGTGACCACTGAAGCTTTCTTT. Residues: CASSRVTTEAFF.